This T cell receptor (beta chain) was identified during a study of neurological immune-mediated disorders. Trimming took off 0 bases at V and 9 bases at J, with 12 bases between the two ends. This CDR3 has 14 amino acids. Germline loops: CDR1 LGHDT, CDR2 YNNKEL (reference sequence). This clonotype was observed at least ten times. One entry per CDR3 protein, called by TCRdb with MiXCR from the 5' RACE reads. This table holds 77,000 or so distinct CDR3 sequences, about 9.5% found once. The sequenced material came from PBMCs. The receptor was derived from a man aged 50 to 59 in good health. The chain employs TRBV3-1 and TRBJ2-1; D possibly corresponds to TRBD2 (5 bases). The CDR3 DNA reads TGTGCCAGCAGCCAAGATGAGAGGGTCGGTGAGCAGTTCTTC. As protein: CASSQDERVGEQFF.